Below are 14 T cell receptor beta chains sequenced from a single sample in a study of T cells in Graves' hyperthyroidism and ophthalmopathy. Amplified TCR beta CDR3 regions derived from RNA transcripts. First-round RT-PCR of the TCR CDR3 relied on the HTBI primer set. One entry per CDR3 protein results from TCRdb running MiXCR on the multiplex PCR reads. The repertoire holds hundreds of thousands of distinct CDR3 sequences, with 15% as singletons. The sequencing input was blood. These receptors were collected from a woman aged 60-75 years with Graves' ophthalmopathy.

The J gene is TRBJ2-7, the V gene TRBV14; D is unresolved. The germline V gene has CDR1 SGHDN and CDR2 FVKESK. The CDR3 is 14 amino acids. Trimming left V 0 bases short and J 1 base short, with 7 bases between. The CDR3 loop is CASSQDLVSYEQYF. CDR3 bases: TGTGCCAGCAGCCAAGATCTGGTTTCCTACGAGCAGTACTTC. Variable domain in full (rest from reference TRBV14 and TRBJ2-7): EAGVTQFPSHSVIEKGQTVTLRCDPISGHDNLYWYRRVMGKEIKFLLHFVKESKQDESGMPNNRFLAERTGGTYSTLKVQPAELEDSGVYFCASSQDLVSYEQYFGPGTRLTVT.

The chain has TRBV7-2 and TRBJ2-3; D is possibly TRBD2 (6 bases). Trimming cost V 5 bases and J 2 bases, with 11 bases left between them. This CDR3 comprises 14 residues. Germline V gives CDR1 SGHTA, CDR2 FQGNSA. The CDR3 sequence: CASSRDWDTDTQYF. The CDR3 nucleotides are TGTGCCAGCAGCCGGGACTGGGACACAGATACGCAGTATTTT.

The rearrangement uses TRBV7-3 and TRBJ1-4; 7 bases match TRBD1. Germline V gene lookup returns CDR1 SGHTA and CDR2 FQGTGA. With 5 bases clipped from V and 4 bases from J, the junction kept 7 bases outside the gene matches. The CDR3 totals 15 residues. Here the CDR3 reads CASSPSGGSNEKLFF. Written as DNA, the CDR3 is TGTGCCAGCAGCCCCTCAGGGGGTAGTAATGAAAAACTGTTTTTT. Together with reference TRBV7-3 and TRBJ1-4, the CDR3 gives the full variable domain: GAGVSQTPSNKVTEKGKYVELRCDPISGHTALYWYRQSLGQGPEFLIYFQGTGAADDSGLPNDRFFAVRPEGSVSTLKIQRTERGDSAVYLCASSPSGGSNEKLFFGSGTQLSVL.

Of note for this clonotype: A read error may explain this, as a much larger clone is one base away. The chain combines TRBV7-9 with TRBJ2-7, with TRBD1 matching over 8 bases. Germline V gives CDR1 SEHNR, CDR2 FQNEAQ (reference sequence). The CDR3 totals 16 residues. CDR3 coding DNA: TGTACCAGCAGCTTAATAGGGACAGGCCCAACCTACGAGCAGTACTTC. It translates to CTSSLIGTGPTYEQYF.

This clonotype has a single count. At one boundary the junction diverges from the germline segment, which might be a read error. The chain has TRBV6-2 or TRBV6-3 and TRBJ2-3, with D unclear. Germline values: CDR1 MNHEY, CDR2 SVGEGT. The CDR3 contains 14 residues. CDR3 sequence (DNA): TGTGCCGGCAGTTACTCCCATCCCACAGATACGCAGTATTTT. This translates into CAGSYSHPTDTQYF.

This clonotype was recorded many times. This chain uses TRBV15 with TRBJ2-3, with 8 positions matching TRBD2. The CDR3 spans 15 residues. V lost 3 bases to trimming and J lost 4 bases; unmatched junction nucleotides: 6. Germline V gene data show CDR1 as LNHNV and CDR2 as YYDKDF (reference sequence). DNA of the CDR3: TGTGCCACCAGCAGTAGAAGCGGGAGTGCAGATACGCAGTATTTT. Protein: CATSSRSGSADTQYF.

Only a few counts were recorded for this clonotype. The chain uses TRBV5-5 and TRBJ2-7; the D gene is possibly TRBD2 (6 bases). Germline values: CDR1 SGHKS, CDR2 YYEKEE (reference sequence). V was pared by 5 bases and J by 5 bases, with 17 bases between. The CDR3 has 14 residues. CDR3 sequence (DNA): TGTGCCAGCAGTTGGGACTGGGACCTCCACGAGCAGTACTTC. This translates into CASSWDWDLHEQYF.

In this sample, this clonotype turned up many times. V and J are TRBV7-2 and TRBJ2-1, with D hard to call. With 1 base removed from V and 0 bases from J, the gap between germline ends came to 7 bases. This CDR3 has 15 amino acids. Germline V gene lookup returns CDR1 SGHTA and CDR2 FQGNSA. CDR3 sequence (DNA): TGTGCCAGCAGCTTAGAGGCGTTCTCCTACAATGAGCAGTTCTTC. As protein: CASSLEAFSYNEQFF.

This clonotype has a count of ten or more. The chain has TRBV30 and TRBJ1-1; no clear D. V was pared by 4 bases and J by 3 bases, with 12 bases between. This CDR3 region has 13 residues. Germline V gene lookup returns CDR1 GTSNPN and CDR2 SVGIG (reference sequence). The CDR3 DNA sequence: TGTGCCTGGAAATCGGCTTGGGACACTGAAGCTTTCTTT. Its protein is CAWKSAWDTEAFF.

The chain has TRBV20-1 and TRBJ2-7; D gene unclear. Per germline, CDR1 DFQATT and CDR2 SNEGSKA (reference sequence). This CDR3 is built from 13 residues. The V end lost 0 bases, the J end lost 3 bases, and 9 bases lay between the germline ends. The CDR3 DNA reads as TGCAGTGCTAGAGACACCCTATACTACGAGCAGTACTTC. Encoded protein: CSARDTLYYEQYF.

This clonotype has a count of ten or more. The rearrangement links TRBV13 to TRBJ1-5; a weak D match, TRBD1 (5 bases). The CDR3 has 14 residues. Germline-derived CDR1 and CDR2 are PRHDT and FYEKMQ (reference sequence). The V gene lost 7 bases and the J gene lost 4 bases, with 14 bases spanning the gap. As DNA, the CDR3 is TGTGCCAGCACCCAGAGGGGTCCAAATCAGCCCCAGCATTTT. Translating it yields CASTQRGPNQPQHF.

This clonotype was seen many times. The chain joins TRBV29-1 to TRBJ2-1; TRBD2 aligns across 7 bases. V gave up 0 bases and J gave up 3 bases; unmatched junction bases: 11. The CDR3 runs to 17 residues. In germline, CDR1 is SQVTM, CDR2 ANQGSEA. CDR3 in DNA: TGCAGCGTTGAAGATGGACTAGTGGGAAGAGACTACAATGAGCAGTTCTTC. Its protein product is CSVEDGLVGRDYNEQFF.

This clonotype has more than one count but fewer than ten. V and J are TRBV24-1 and TRBJ2-3, with 7 bases that match TRBD2. Germline-derived CDR1 and CDR2 are KGHDR and SFDVKD. V was pared by 3 bases and J by 3 bases, with 5 bases of the junction left unmatched. The length of the CDR3 is 15 residues. The CDR3 protein is CATSDGEGGTDTQYF. DNA for the CDR3: TGTGCCACCAGTGATGGGGAGGGCGGGACAGATACGCAGTATTTT.

The gene calls are TRBV6-2 or TRBV6-3 and TRBJ2-7, with 9 positions matching TRBD1. The germline gives CDR1 MNHEY, CDR2 SVGEGT. J lost 5 bases, V lost 6 bases, and 8 bases had no gene match. The length of the CDR3 is 14 residues. CDR3 amino acids: CASSRGTGSDEQYF. The CDR3 DNA follows: TGTGCCAGCAGCCGAGGGACAGGGTCCGACGAGCAGTACTTC.